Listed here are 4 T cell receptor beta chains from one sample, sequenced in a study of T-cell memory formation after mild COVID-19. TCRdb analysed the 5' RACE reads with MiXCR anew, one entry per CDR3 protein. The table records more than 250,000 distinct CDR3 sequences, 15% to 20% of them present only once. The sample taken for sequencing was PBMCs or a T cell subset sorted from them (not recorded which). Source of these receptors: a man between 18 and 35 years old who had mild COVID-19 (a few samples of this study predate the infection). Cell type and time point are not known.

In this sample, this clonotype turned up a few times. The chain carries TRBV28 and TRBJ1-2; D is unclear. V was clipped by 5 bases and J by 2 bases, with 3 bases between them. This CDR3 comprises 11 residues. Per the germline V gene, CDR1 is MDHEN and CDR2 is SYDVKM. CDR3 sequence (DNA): TGTGCCAGCAGTGGGAACTATGGCTACACCTTC. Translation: CASSGNYGYTF.

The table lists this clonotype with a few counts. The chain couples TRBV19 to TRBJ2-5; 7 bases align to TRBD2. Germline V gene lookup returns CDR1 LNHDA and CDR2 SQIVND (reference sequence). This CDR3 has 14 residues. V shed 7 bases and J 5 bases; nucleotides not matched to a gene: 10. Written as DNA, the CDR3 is TGTGCCAGTAAGAGGGACTCCGGGAGGGAGACCCAGTACTTC. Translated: CASKRDSGRETQYF. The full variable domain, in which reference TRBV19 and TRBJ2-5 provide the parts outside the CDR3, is DGGITQSPKYLFRKEGQNVTLSCEQNLNHDAMYWYRQDPGQGLRLIYYSQIVNDFQKGDIAEGYSVSREKKESFPLTVTSAQKNPTAFYLCASKRDSGRETQYFGPGTRLLVL.

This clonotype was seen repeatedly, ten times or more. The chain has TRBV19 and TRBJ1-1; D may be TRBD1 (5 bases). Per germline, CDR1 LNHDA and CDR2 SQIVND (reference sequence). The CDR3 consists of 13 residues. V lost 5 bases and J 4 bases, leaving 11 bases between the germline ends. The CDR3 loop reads CASSPQGPTEAFF. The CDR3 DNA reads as TGTGCCAGTAGTCCCCAGGGCCCCACTGAAGCTTTCTTT.

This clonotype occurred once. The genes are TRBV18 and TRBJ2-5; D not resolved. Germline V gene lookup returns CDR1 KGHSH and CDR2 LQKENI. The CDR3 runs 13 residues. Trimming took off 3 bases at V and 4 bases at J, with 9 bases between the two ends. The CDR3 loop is CASSPPAGETQYF. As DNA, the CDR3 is TGTGCCAGCTCACCGCCGGCAGGAGAGACCCAGTACTTC.